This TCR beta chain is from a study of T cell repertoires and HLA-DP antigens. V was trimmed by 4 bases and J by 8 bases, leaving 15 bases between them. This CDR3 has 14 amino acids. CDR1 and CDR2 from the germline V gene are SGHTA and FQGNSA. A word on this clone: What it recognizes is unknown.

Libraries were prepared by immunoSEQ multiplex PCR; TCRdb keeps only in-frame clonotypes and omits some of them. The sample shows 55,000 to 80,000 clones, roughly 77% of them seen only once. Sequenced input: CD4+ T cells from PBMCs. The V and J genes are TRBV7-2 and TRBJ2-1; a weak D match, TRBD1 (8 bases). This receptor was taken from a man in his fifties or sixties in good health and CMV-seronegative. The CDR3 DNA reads TGTGCCAGCAGCTCGGGGGGACAGGTCGATGAGCAGTTCTTC. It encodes CASSSGGQVDEQFF.